In its sample, the clone carrying this TCR beta chain was seen once. The sample comes from a study of OX40 agonist ivuxolimab in advanced cancers. Cycle 7 day 1, cycle 4 day 1, and baseline were the timepoints at which blood was sampled. The assay was immunoSEQ multiplex PCR, and TCRdb's table has in-frame clones only and misses some. The sample yields roughly 100,000 clones, 80% to 95% seen once. Sequencing used CD4+ or CD8+ T cells sorted from blood, obtained in a trial of the OX40 agonist ivuxolimab. The TCR comes from an adult with an advanced solid tumor such as melanoma, head and neck, liver or kidney cancer.

The CDR3: CASSLGGQGVYGYTF. CDR3 nucleotides: TGTGCCAGCAGCCTAGGGGGACAGGGGGTTTATGGCTACACCTTC. The rearrangement joins TRBV7-2 to TRBJ1-2; TRBD1 matches 11 bases. Trimming took 5 bases from V and 5 from J; bases not matched to a gene: 7. From germline, CDR1 is SGHTA and CDR2 FQGNSA. The CDR3 extends over 15 amino acids.